This T cell receptor (beta chain) was sequenced in a study of human T cells and chemical hapten exposure. The V gene end was trimmed by 4 bases and the J gene end by 7 bases; junction bases not matched to a gene: 8. This CDR3 has 15 residues. The V gene's germline CDR1 is MNHEY and CDR2 SVGEGT. Time point noted: pre-sensitization, week 0. Specified treatment: therapeutic diphenylcyclopropenone sensitization with weekly scalp DPC. MiXCR was run by TCRdb on the RACE reads, yielding one entry per CDR3 protein. The table records under 400,000 distinct CDR3 sequences, roughly 4.6% of them present only once.

This rearrangement joins TRBV6-2 or TRBV6-3 to TRBJ2-4; the match to TRBD1 covers 9 bases. Here the sequenced sample was whole blood, taken in connection with sensitization to the hapten diphenylcyclopropenone (DPC). The source is a woman aged 45-65 years with alopecia areata. Some clones in this sample may be carry-over from other donors' samples. CDR3 residues: CASSFPDRGGNIQYF. The CDR3 DNA is TGTGCCAGCAGTTTCCCGGACAGGGGAGGGAACATTCAGTACTTC.